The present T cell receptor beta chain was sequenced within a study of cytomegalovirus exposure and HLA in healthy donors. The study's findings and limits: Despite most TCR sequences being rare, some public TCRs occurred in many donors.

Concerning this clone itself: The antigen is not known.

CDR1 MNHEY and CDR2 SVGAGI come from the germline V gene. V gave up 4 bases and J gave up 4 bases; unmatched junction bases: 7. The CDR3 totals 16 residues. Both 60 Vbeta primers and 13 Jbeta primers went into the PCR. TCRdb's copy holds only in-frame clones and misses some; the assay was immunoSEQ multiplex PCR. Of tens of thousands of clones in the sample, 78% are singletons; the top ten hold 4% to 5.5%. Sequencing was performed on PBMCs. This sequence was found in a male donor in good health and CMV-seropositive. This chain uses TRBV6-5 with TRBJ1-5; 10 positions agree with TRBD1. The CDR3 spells CASSSFGTGVNQPQHF. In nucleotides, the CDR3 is TGTGCCAGCAGTTCGTTCGGGACAGGGGTTAATCAGCCCCAGCATTTT.